Here is one T cell receptor beta chain with its context. The CDR3 is 15 residues long. The V and J ends lost 2 bases and 6 bases respectively, with 14 bases between them. Germline values: CDR1 LGHDT, CDR2 YNNKEL (reference sequence). The data belong to a study of blood T cells in healthy people across ages. The sample, about 9.2 milliliters of peripheral blood, was drawn from each donor. The study isolated at least 6 million PBMCs from each sample. Primers used in a second PCR of about 7 to 12 cycles were a sample-barcoded 5' primer and a J-beta primer mix. Every cDNA was tagged by a template-switch adaptor with 12 random nucleotides. MiXCR, run by TCRdb on the 5' RACE reads, gives a single entry per CDR3 protein. This table has about a million distinct CDR3 sequences, roughly two fifths appearing once.

The chain combines TRBV3-1 with TRBJ2-1; either TRBD1 or TRBD2 may fit D (5 bases each). Sequencing was carried out using blood. This receptor was obtained from a young man in good health. CDR3 sequence: CASSQFIGAFNEQFF. Here the CDR3 DNA reads TGTGCCAGCAGCCAATTTATCGGGGCCTTCAATGAGCAGTTCTTC.